The next 10 T cell receptor beta chains were all read from a single sample in a study of a mutant IDH1 vaccine in newly diagnosed glioma (TCRdb year 2021). The method was the immunoSEQ multiplex PCR assay. TCRdb holds this immuneACCESS table with in-frame rearrangements only. Some clones are missing; in checked studies, unresolved V genes explain under half, and the rest has no known cause. In all, the sample holds tens of thousands of clones, and 80% to 90% of those were seen once. The ten top clones hold about 1.4% of the sample. Sample time point, as interpreted from the label and publication: week 23, last vaccination. Each vaccine dose was 300 ug of a 20-mer mutant IDH1 peptide in Montanide, given subcutaneously with topical imiquimod. These receptors lack a known antigen. The sequences come from PBMCs, collected from a glioma patient whose treatment included an IDH1 peptide vaccine. These receptors came from a man aged 40-49 years with glioma.

J is TRBJ2-3 and V is TRBV2; TRBD2 aligns across 8 bases. The V and J ends lost 7 bases and 8 bases, in that order; junction bases with no gene match: 11. The CDR3 has 14 residues. Germline V CDR1 and CDR2: SNHLY, FYNNEI. The CDR3 region has the DNA TGTGCCAGCAAGCGGGACACCCGGGAGGGTACGCAGTATTTT. Encoded protein: CASKRDTREGTQYF.

The rearrangement uses TRBV6-6 and TRBJ1-1, with D possibly being TRBD1 (5 bases). Germline V lookup: CDR1 MNHNY, CDR2 SVGAGI (reference sequence). The V end lost 7 bases, the J end lost 11 bases, and 14 bases lay between the germline ends. This CDR3 is 11 amino acids long. DNA for the CDR3: TGTGCCAGCACGGAGGGGCTGGGCGCTTTCTTT. This sequence encodes CASTEGLGAFF.

The chain has TRBV5-5 and TRBJ2-7, with unresolved D. V gave up 0 bases and J gave up 2 bases, with 6 bases separating them. Germline V gene data show CDR1 as SGHKS and CDR2 as YYEKEE (reference sequence). The CDR3 extends over 13 amino acids. The CDR3 loop is CASSLEPTYEQYF. CDR3 bases: TGTGCCAGCAGCTTGGAACCCACCTACGAGCAGTACTTC.

The rearrangement joins TRBV9 to TRBJ2-3; D perhaps matches TRBD2 (6 bases). This CDR3 contains 12 residues. Per germline, CDR1 SGDLS and CDR2 YYNGEE. Trimming pared 3 bases from V and 6 bases from J, leaving 8 bases between. CDR3: CASSAGVDTQYF. Written as DNA, the CDR3 is TGTGCCAGCAGCGCGGGGGTCGATACGCAGTATTTT.

The chain links TRBV6-6 to TRBJ1-2; no firm D call. The CDR3 spans 12 residues. V gave up 11 bases and J gave up 0 bases, with 10 bases separating them. Per germline, CDR1 MNHNY and CDR2 SVGAGI (reference sequence). The CDR3 reads CADKDANYGYTF. DNA for the CDR3: TGTGCCGATAAGGATGCTAACTATGGCTACACCTTC.

The chain recombines TRBV7-9 with TRBJ2-3; 11 bases map to TRBD1. Germline V gene data show CDR1 as SEHNR and CDR2 as FQNEAQ (reference sequence). The length of the CDR3 is 13 residues. V was clipped by 6 bases and J by 6 bases; unmatched bases: 2. The CDR3 DNA reads TGTGCCAGCAGTCGGACAGGGGGCGATACGCAGTATTTT. Protein product: CASSRTGGDTQYF.

The chain recombines TRBV5-4 with TRBJ2-1; tentative D call: TRBD2 (6 bases). Trimming pared 6 bases from V and 3 bases from J, leaving 16 bases between. The CDR3 runs 15 residues. Germline CDR1 reads SGHNT; CDR2 reads YYREEE (reference sequence). CDR3 nucleotides: TGTGCCAGCACCTCCTCGGGAGCCTTCTACAATGAGCAGTTCTTC. Its translation is CASTSSGAFYNEQFF.

The chain couples TRBV27 to TRBJ1-1; D is uncertain. Germline loops: CDR1 MNHEY, CDR2 SMNVEV (reference sequence). CDR3 size: 15 residues. The V end was cut by 1 base, the J end by 0 bases, with 9 bases between. The CDR3 coding sequence is TGTGCCAGCAGTTTATGGTACACCATGAACACTGAAGCTTTCTTT. It encodes CASSLWYTMNTEAFF.

This rearrangement joins TRBV7-8 to TRBJ2-1; TRBD2 agrees at 9 bases. Germline CDR1 SGHVS, CDR2 FQNEAQ. This CDR3 contains 19 residues. The V and J ends lost 5 bases and 10 bases, in that order; junction bases with no gene match: 24. The CDR3 sequence: CASSRTHAGGGLAGREQFF. In DNA, the CDR3 is TGTGCCAGCAGCCGCACCCACGCTGGGGGAGGGCTAGCGGGAAGGGAGCAGTTCTTC.

The chain joins TRBV6-5 to TRBJ2-5; 7 bases map to TRBD2. The length of the CDR3 is 14 residues. Germline V gives CDR1 MNHEY, CDR2 SVGAGI. With V trimmed by 6 bases and J by 4 bases, 8 bases remained unmatched. CDR3: CASSYRGEGETQYF. CDR3 DNA sequence: TGTGCCAGCAGCTATCGGGGGGAGGGAGAGACCCAGTACTTC.